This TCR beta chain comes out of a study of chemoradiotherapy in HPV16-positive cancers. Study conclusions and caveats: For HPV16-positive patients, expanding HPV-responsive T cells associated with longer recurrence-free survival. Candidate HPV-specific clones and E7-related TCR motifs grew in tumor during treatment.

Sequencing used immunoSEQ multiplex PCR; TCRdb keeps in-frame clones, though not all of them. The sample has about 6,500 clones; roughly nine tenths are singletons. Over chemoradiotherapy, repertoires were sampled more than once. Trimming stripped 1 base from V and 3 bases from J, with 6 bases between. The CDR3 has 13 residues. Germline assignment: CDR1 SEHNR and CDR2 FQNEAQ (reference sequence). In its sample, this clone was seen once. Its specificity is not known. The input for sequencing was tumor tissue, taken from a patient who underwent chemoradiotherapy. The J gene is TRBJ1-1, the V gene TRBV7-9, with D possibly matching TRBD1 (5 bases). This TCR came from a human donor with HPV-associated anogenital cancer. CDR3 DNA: TGTGCCAGCAGCTTAGGGGGCGACACTGAAGCTTTCTTT. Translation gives CASSLGGDTEAFF.